The 10 T cell receptor beta chains in this list originate from one sample, sequenced in a study of CD8 T cells in Susac syndrome. RNA amounts of about 0.5 to 1 ug underwent reverse transcription with random hexamers. Via MiXCR, TCRdb re-called the immunoSEQ multiplex PCR reads, giving one row per CDR3 protein. The sample yields about 140,000 distinct CDR3 sequences, approximately 94% seen once. The source material was CD4+ T cells from PBMCs. Every receptor here comes from a human donor in good health.

The chain has TRBV7-2 and TRBJ2-1; TRBD2 aligns across 12 bases. V dropped 5 bases and J dropped 7; count of bases not matched to a gene: 12. CDR3 length: 17 amino acids. The germline V gene has CDR1 SGHTA and CDR2 FQGNSA. The DNA of the CDR3 is TGTGCCAGCAGCATTATCGGTAGGCTAGCGGGGGGGAATGAGCAGTTCTTC. As protein: CASSIIGRLAGGNEQFF.

CDR3 sequence: CAISEGLYNEQFF. The CDR3 DNA follows: TGTGCCATCAGTGAAGGGCTATACAATGAGCAGTTCTTC. The chain is built from TRBV10-3 and TRBJ2-1; D remains unclear. Germline-derived CDR1 and CDR2 are ENHRY and SYGVKD. The length of the CDR3 is 13 residues. V was pared by 3 bases and J by 4 bases, with 7 bases between.

The CDR3 sequence: CSARGRVHNEQFF. The CDR3, as DNA: TGCAGTGCTAGGGGTCGGGTTCACAATGAGCAGTTCTTC. The chain couples TRBV20-1 to TRBJ2-1; D remains ambiguous. Germline V lookup: CDR1 DFQATT, CDR2 SNEGSKA (reference sequence). V was shortened by 3 bases and J by 5 bases, with 11 bases between the two germline ends. This CDR3 is 13 amino acids long.

V usage is TRBV2 and J usage is TRBJ2-3; 7 bases map to TRBD1. The CDR3 runs to 14 residues. Unmatched junction bases numbered 4, after V lost 5 bases and J lost 2 bases. Germline V gene sequence: CDR1 SNHLY, CDR2 FYNNEI. CDR3 amino acids: CASSRQGHTDTQYF. The CDR3 DNA reads as TGTGCCAGCAGTCGACAGGGACACACAGATACGCAGTATTTT.

The chain is built from TRBV6-5 and TRBJ1-5; D is possibly TRBD1 (6 bases). Germline CDR1 and CDR2: MNHEY and SVGAGI. CDR3 length equals 15 residues. V shed 6 bases and J shed 4 bases, with 16 bases lying between them. The DNA of the CDR3 is TGTGCCAGCAGCCAATTCTCAGGGGTTAATCAGCCCCAGCATTTT. Its translation: CASSQFSGVNQPQHF.

The J gene is TRBJ2-7, the V gene TRBV14; 9 bases match TRBD1. CDR1 and CDR2 from the germline V gene are SGHDN and FVKESK. This CDR3 has 15 residues. V lost 2 bases, J lost 2 bases, and 4 bases stayed unmatched. CDR3 DNA: TGTGCCAGCAGCCAAATTGGGACAGGGCCCTACGAGCAGTACTTC. Translation gives CASSQIGTGPYEQYF. The full variable domain, completed using reference TRBV14 and TRBJ2-7, is EAGVTQFPSHSVIEKGQTVTLRCDPISGHDNLYWYRRVMGKEIKFLLHFVKESKQDESGMPNNRFLAERTGGTYSTLKVQPAELEDSGVYFCASSQIGTGPYEQYFGPGTRLTVT.

This clonotype occurred once. The rearrangement links TRBV27 to TRBJ2-2; 9 nucleotides agree with TRBD2. Trimming took 5 bases from V and 6 from J; bases not matched to a gene: 7. The CDR3 contains 15 residues. Germline V gene lookup returns CDR1 MNHEY and CDR2 SMNVEV (reference sequence). CDR3 coding DNA: TGTGCCAGCAGTCTGACTAGCGGAGGCGCCGGGGAGCTGTTTTTT. It yields the protein CASSLTSGGAGELFF.

The count of this clonotype is one. The chain combines TRBV20-1 with TRBJ2-1; 8 bases agree with TRBD2. The CDR3 contains 13 residues. Germline values: CDR1 DFQATT, CDR2 SNEGSKA (reference sequence). CDR3 in DNA: TGCAGCGGGAGTCTAGCGGGCTACAATGAGCAGTTCTTC. Protein sequence: CSGSLAGYNEQFF.

This chain links TRBV21-1 with TRBJ2-1; TRBD1 is the table's D call and was not checked against the DNA. TRBV21-1 is termed a pseudogene. The CDR3 length is 15 residues. CDR3 nucleotides: TGTGCCAGCAGCAAAGCCCCCCCCGGGCCGTCTGAGCAGTTCTTC. As protein: CASSKAPPGPSEQFF.

The chain recombines TRBV10-3 with TRBJ1-5; 7 bases map to TRBD1. Looked up from germline, CDR1 is ENHRY and CDR2 is SYGVKD. This CDR3 has 14 amino acids. The V segment lost 11 bases and the J segment 6 bases; nucleotides outside the gene matches: 13. This CDR3 is CASRQGSGGQPQHF. Written as DNA, the CDR3 is TGTGCCTCCCGACAGGGCTCAGGTGGTCAGCCCCAGCATTTT.